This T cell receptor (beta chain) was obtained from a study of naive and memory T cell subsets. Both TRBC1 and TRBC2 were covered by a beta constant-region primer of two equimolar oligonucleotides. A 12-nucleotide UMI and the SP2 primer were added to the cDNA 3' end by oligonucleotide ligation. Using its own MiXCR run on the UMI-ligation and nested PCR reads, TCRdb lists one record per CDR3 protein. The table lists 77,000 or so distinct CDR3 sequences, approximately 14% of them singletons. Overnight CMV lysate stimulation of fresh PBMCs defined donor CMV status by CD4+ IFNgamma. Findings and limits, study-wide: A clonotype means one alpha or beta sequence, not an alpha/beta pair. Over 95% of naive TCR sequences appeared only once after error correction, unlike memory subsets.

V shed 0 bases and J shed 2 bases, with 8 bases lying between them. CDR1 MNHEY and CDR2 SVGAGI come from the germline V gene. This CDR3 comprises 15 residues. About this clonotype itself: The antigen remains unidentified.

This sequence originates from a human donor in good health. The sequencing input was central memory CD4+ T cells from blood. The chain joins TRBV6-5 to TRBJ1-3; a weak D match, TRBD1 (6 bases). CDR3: CASSYSTGPGNTIYF. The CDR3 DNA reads TGTGCCAGCAGTTACTCCACAGGGCCTGGAAACACCATATATTTT.